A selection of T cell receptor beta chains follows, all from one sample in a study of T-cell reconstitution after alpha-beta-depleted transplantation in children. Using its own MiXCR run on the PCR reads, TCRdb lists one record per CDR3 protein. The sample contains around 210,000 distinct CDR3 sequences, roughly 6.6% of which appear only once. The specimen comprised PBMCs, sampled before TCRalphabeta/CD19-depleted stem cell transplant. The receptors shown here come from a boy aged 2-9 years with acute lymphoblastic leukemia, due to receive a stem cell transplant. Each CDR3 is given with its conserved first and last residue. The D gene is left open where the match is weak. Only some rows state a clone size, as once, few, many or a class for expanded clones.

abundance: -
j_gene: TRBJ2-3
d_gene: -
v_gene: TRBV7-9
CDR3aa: CASSLAETGTDTQYF
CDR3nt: TGTGCCAGCAGCTTAGCAGAGACCGGCACAGATACGCAGTATTTT

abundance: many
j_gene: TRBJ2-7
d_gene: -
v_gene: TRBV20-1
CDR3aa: CSARDPQGLYGEQYF
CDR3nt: TGCAGTGCTAGAGATCCCCAGGGTCTATATGGGGAGCAGTACTTC

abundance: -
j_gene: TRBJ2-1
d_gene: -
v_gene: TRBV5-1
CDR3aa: CASSLPRTAPNEQFF
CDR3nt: TGCGCCAGCAGCTTGCCACGGACAGCCCCCAATGAGCAGTTCTTC

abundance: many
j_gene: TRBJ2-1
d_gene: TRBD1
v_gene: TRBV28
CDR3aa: CASRLWDRGVNEQFF
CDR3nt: TGTGCCAGCAGGTTGTGGGACAGGGGTGTCAATGAGCAGTTCTTC

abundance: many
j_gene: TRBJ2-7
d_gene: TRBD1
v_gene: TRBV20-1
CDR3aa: CSARTGTGKSEQYF
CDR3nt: TGCAGTGCTAGAACCGGGACAGGGAAAAGCGAGCAGTACTTC

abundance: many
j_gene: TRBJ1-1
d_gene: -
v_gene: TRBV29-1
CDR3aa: CGGRVNTEAFF
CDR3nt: TGCGGGGGCAGGGTGAACACTGAAGCTTTCTTT

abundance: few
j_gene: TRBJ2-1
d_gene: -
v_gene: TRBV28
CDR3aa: CASSSGARTYNEQFF
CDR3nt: TGTGCCAGCAGTTCCGGGGCCAGGACCTACAATGAGCAGTTCTTC

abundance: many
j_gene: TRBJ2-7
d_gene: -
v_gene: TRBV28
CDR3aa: CASRDRGAYEQYF
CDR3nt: TGTGCCAGCAGGGACAGAGGAGCCTACGAGCAGTACTTC

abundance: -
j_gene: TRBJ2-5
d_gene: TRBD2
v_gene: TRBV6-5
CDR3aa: CASSCPPRLAWDQETQYF
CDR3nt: TGTGCCAGCAGTTGCCCCCCCAGACTAGCGTGGGACCAAGAGACCCAGTACTTC

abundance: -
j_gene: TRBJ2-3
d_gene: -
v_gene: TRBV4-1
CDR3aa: CASSHLLLDTGTDTQYF
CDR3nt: TGCGCCAGCAGCCACCTCCTCCTGGACACCGGCACAGATACGCAGTATTTT

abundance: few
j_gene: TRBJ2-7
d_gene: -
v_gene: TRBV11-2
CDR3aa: CASSSSGLYEQYF
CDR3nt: TGTGCCAGCAGCTCGAGCGGGCTCTACGAGCAGTACTTC

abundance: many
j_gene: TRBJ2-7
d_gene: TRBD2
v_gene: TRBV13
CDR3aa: CASSLGGGDSYEQYF
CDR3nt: TGTGCCAGCAGCTTGGGCGGGGGGGACTCCTACGAGCAGTACTTC

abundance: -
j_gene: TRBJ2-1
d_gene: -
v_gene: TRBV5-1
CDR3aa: CASSLYLGLREQFF
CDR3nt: TGCGCCAGCAGCTTGTACTTGGGGTTGCGGGAGCAGTTCTTC

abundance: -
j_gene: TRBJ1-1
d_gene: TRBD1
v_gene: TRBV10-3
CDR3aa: CAILQGANTEAFF
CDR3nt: TGTGCCATCCTTCAGGGGGCCAACACTGAAGCTTTCTTT

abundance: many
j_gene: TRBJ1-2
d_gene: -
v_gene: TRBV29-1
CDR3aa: CSVEPGNYGYTF
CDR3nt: TGCAGCGTTGAACCCGGAAACTATGGCTACACCTTC

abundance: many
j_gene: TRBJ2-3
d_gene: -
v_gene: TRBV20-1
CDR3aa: CSARAFGPFEDTQYF
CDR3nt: TGCAGTGCTAGAGCATTCGGTCCATTTGAGGATACGCAGTATTTT

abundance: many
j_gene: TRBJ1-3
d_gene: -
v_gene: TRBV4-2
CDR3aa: CASSQVRTESNTIYF
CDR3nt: TGTGCCAGCAGCCAAGTTCGCACAGAGAGTAACACCATATATTTT

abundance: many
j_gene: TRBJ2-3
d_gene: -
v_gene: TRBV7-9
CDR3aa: CASSLSFGGAGTDTQYF
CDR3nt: TGTGCCAGCAGCTTATCGTTTGGGGGCGCAGGCACAGATACGCAGTATTTT

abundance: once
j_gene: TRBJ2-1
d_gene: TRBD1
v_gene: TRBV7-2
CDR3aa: CASSLALRTGTNEQFF
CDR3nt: TGTGCCAGCAGCTTAGCCCTCAGGACAGGGACAAATGAGCAGTTCTTC

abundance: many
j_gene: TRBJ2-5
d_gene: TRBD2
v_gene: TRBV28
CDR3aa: CASSLSAGGPVKTQYF
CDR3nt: TGTGCCAGCAGTCTAAGCGCGGGGGGGCCCGTAAAGACCCAGTACTTC

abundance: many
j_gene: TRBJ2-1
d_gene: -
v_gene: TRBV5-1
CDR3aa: CASSLEASEYNEQFF
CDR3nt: TGCGCCAGCAGCTTGGAGGCTAGCGAGTACAATGAGCAGTTCTTC

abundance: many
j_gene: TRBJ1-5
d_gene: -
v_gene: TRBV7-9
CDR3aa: CASSFGPNQPQHF
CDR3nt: TGTGCCAGCAGCTTTGGGCCTAATCAGCCCCAGCATTTT

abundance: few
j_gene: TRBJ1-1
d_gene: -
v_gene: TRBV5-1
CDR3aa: CASRATVNTEAFF
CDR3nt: TGCGCCAGCAGAGCTACAGTGAACACTGAAGCTTTCTTT

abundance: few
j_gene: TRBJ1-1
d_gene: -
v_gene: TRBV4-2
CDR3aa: CASSQAGKAFF
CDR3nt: TGTGCCAGCAGCCAGGCCGGCAAAGCTTTCTTT

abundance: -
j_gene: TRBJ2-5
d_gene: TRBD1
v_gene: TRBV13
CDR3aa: CASSRTGTGEETQYF
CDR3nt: TGTGCCAGCAGCCGGACCGGGACAGGGGAAGAGACCCAGTACTTC

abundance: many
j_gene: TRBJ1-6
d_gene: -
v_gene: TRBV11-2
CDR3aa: CASSPRLHEGSPLHF
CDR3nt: TGTGCCAGCAGCCCGCGACTGCATGAGGGATCACCCCTCCACTTT

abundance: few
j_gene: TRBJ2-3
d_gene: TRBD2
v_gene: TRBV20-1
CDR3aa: CSAGAGLAGPDTQYF
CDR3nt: TGCAGTGCTGGGGCGGGACTAGCGGGGCCGGATACGCAGTATTTT

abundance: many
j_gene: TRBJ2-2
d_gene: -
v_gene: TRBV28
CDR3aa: CASIGAGENTGELFF
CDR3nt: TGTGCCAGCATAGGGGCAGGGGAGAACACCGGGGAGCTGTTTTTT

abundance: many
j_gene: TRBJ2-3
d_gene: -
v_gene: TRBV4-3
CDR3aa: CASSQDLVDGDTQYF
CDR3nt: TGCGCCAGCAGCCAAGATCTTGTAGATGGAGATACGCAGTATTTT

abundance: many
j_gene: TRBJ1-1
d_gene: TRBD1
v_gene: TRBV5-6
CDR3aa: CASGLQGAPGEAFF
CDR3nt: TGTGCCAGCGGACTACAGGGGGCGCCGGGTGAAGCTTTCTTT

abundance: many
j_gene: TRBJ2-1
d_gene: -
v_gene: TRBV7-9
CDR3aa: CASIHRGRDNEQFF
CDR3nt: TGTGCCAGCATCCACCGGGGGCGAGATAATGAGCAGTTCTTC

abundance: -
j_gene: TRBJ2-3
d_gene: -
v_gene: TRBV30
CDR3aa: CAWSVLERLTDTQYF
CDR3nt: TGTGCCTGGAGTGTACTGGAACGGCTAACAGATACGCAGTATTTT

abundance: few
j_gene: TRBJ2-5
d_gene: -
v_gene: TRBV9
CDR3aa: CASTPLGNTQETQYF
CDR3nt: TGTGCCAGCACCCCCTTGGGGAATACCCAAGAGACCCAGTACTTC

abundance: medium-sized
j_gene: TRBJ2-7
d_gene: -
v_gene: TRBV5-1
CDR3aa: CASSLAEGGGGREQYF
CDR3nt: TGCGCCAGCAGCTTGGCCGAGGGAGGAGGAGGGCGGGAGCAGTACTTC

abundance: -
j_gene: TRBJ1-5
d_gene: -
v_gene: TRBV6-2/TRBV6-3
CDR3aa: CASSYWRSRAEGNQPQHF
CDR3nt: TGTGCCAGCAGTTACTGGCGTTCGCGGGCGGAGGGCAATCAGCCCCAGCATTTT

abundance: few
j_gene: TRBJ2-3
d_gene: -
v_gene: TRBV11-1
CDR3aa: CASSANLTGTPSSDTQYF
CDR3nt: TGTGCCAGCAGCGCCAATTTAACCGGGACCCCATCTTCGGATACGCAGTATTTT

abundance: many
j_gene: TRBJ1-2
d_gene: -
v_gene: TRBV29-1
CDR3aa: CSVEADRGRVDYGYTF
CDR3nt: TGCAGCGTTGAAGCCGACCGCGGCAGGGTGGATTATGGCTACACCTTC

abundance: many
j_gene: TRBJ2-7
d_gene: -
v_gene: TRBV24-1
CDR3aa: CATSGVTNYEQYF
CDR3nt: TGTGCCACCTCGGGGGTGACTAACTACGAGCAGTACTTC

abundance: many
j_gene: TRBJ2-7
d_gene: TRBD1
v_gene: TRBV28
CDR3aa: CASSLNLGTGSTTQYF
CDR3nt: TGTGCCAGCAGTTTAAATCTGGGGACAGGGTCGACGACGCAGTACTTC

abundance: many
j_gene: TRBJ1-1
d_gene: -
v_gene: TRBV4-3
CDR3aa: CASSQETGLPNTEAFF
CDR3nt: TGCGCCAGCAGCCAAGAGACAGGTTTGCCAAACACTGAAGCTTTCTTT

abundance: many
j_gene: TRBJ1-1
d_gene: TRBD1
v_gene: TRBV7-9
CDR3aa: CASSTTGGRNTEAFF
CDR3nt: TGTGCCAGCAGCACGACAGGGGGCAGGAACACTGAAGCTTTCTTT

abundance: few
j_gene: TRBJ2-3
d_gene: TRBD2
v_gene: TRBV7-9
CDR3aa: CASSPLAGGDTQYF
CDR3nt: TGTGCCAGCAGCCCGCTGGCGGGGGGGGATACGCAGTATTTT

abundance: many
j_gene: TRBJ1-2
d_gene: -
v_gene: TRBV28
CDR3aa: CASSDSTGYTF
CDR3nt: TGTGCCAGCAGCGACTCGACCGGCTACACCTTC

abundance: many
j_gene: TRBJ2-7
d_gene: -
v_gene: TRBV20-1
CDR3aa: CSTPRIGLLKQYF
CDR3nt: TGCAGTACTCCCCGGATAGGCTTACTAAAGCAGTACTTC

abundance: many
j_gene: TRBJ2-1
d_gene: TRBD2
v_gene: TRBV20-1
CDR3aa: CSAIAGGPDNEQFF
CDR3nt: TGCAGTGCTATAGCGGGGGGGCCAGATAATGAGCAGTTCTTC

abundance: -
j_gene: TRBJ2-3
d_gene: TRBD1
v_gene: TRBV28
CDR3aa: CASMSGQGGTDTQYF
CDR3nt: TGTGCCAGCATGTCAGGACAGGGTGGCACAGATACGCAGTATTTT

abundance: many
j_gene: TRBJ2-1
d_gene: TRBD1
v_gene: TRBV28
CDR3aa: CASSSAGTDISYNEQFF
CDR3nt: TGTGCCAGCAGCTCTGCCGGGACAGATATCTCCTACAATGAGCAGTTCTTC

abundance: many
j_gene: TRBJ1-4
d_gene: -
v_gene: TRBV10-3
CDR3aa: CAITGVGGTNEKLFF
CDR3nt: TGTGCCATCACAGGAGTGGGCGGAACTAATGAAAAACTGTTTTTT

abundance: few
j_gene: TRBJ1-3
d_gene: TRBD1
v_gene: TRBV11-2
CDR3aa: CASSLGDRENTIYF
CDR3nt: TGTGCCAGCAGCTTAGGGGACAGGGAAAACACCATATATTTT

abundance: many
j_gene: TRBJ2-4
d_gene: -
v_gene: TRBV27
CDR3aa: CASSLGRDSIQYF
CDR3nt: TGTGCCAGCAGTTTAGGGCGGGATAGCATTCAGTACTTC